What follows describes a single T cell receptor (beta chain). Study processing details: Quantification of nucleated cells was approximated via reference gene primer amplification. The data were produced by immunoSEQ multiplex PCR, yet TCRdb's version contains in-frame clones alone and is incomplete. That table supplies the V and J calls and clone size; D and trimming were determined from the DNA. Of under 300,000 clones in the sample, approximately 85% were seen once. The data belong to a study of blood T cell repertoires in COVID-19. Overall study: The United States, Italy and Spain provided the acute and convalescent COVID-19 samples. The cDNA or gDNA used as material had been derived from T cells, B-cell-depleted T cells, or PBMCs.

The CDR3 has 12 residues. Trimming removed 3 bases from V and 7 bases from J, with 9 bases in between. This TCR came from a woman between 65 and 79 years old with acute or convalescent COVID-19. The chain employs TRBV12-3 or TRBV12-4 and TRBJ1-2; D is undetermined. Specimen: peripheral blood. CDR3 protein: CASSFSGGGYTF. The CDR3 bases are TGTGCCAGCAGTTTTAGCGGTGGTGGCTACACCTTC.